What follows are 27 T cell receptor beta chains derived from one specimen sequenced in a study of blood T cells in healthy people across ages. The second PCR ran about 6 to 12 cycles with a sample-barcoded 5' primer and J-beta primers. MiXCR, applied by TCRdb to the 5' RACE reads, yields one record per CDR3 protein. The profile shows about 780,000 distinct CDR3 sequences, approximately 24% of them singletons. This sample was also put to use in a study of T cells of mothers and their children.

Sequencing was done on a sample of blood. All receptors derive from a boy aged 10-17 years in good health.

The rearrangement uses TRBV14 and TRBJ1-2; tentatively, D is TRBD1 (6 bases). Germline-derived CDR1 and CDR2 are SGHDN and FVKESK. The V gene lost 4 bases and the J gene lost 7 bases, with 13 bases spanning the gap. The CDR3 has 13 amino acids. The CDR3, as DNA: TGTGCCAGCAGCCTTACAGGGTCGTCTGGCTACACCTTC. Its translation: CASSLTGSSGYTF.

This clonotype turned up a few times. The genes are TRBV20-1 and TRBJ2-3; 13 bases map to TRBD2. Germline CDR1 and CDR2: DFQATT and SNEGSKA (reference sequence). CDR3 length equals 15 residues. J was trimmed by 5 bases and V by 7 bases; bases with no gene match: 9. In nucleotides, the CDR3 is TGCAGTGGACTTGGACTAGCGGGGGCCGGAGATACGCAGTATTTT. It yields the protein CSGLGLAGAGDTQYF.

V is TRBV2 and J is TRBJ1-2; 7 bases align to TRBD1. Trimming took 8 bases from V and 0 from J; bases not matched to a gene: 9. Germline V CDR1 and CDR2: SNHLY, FYNNEI. The CDR3 is 15 amino acids. CDR3 coding DNA: TGTGCCAGCGGCCCGTCGGGACAGCCTAACTATGGCTACACCTTC. It translates to CASGPSGQPNYGYTF.

A few counts support this clonotype. The V call is TRBV20-1, the J call TRBJ1-4; possibly TRBD1 for D (5 bases). Germline V gene data show CDR1 as DFQATT and CDR2 as SNEGSKA (reference sequence). Trimming shortened V by 0 bases and J by 7 bases, and 12 bases separated the two germline ends. This CDR3 has 14 residues. The CDR3 region has the DNA TGCAGTGCTAGAGAACACAGGTCCCCTGAAAAACTGTTTTTT. Translation gives CSAREHRSPEKLFF.

This chain uses TRBV15 with TRBJ1-2; D is unresolved. The CDR3 consists of 11 residues. Trimming took 6 bases from V and 4 from J, leaving 6 bases between them. Per germline, CDR1 LNHNV and CDR2 YYDKDF (reference sequence). The CDR3 nucleotides are TGTGCCACCAGTGACGGCTATGGCTACACCTTC. Protein sequence: CATSDGYGYTF.

This clonotype appeared many times. The chain couples TRBV6-5 to TRBJ1-2; 8 positions match TRBD1. This CDR3 comprises 13 residues. After removal of 6 bases from V and 4 bases from J, the junction contained 4 bases not matched to a gene. CDR1 is MNHEY and CDR2 is SVGAGI in the germline V gene. CDR3 in amino acids: CASSRTGSYGYTF. In DNA, the CDR3 is TGTGCCAGCAGCCGGACAGGGTCCTATGGCTACACCTTC.

This chain connects TRBV15 to TRBJ2-1, with 7 bases that match TRBD1. The J call may be wrong; the DNA end is better matched by TRBJ2-5. This CDR3 has 13 residues. Germline-derived CDR1 and CDR2 are LNHNV and YYDKDF (reference sequence). In DNA form, the CDR3 reads TGTGCCACCACGCAGGGGGAAGGAGAGACCCAGTACTTC. Protein sequence: CATTQGEGETQYF.

CDR3 amino acids: CASSLVRGTEAFF. CDR3 nucleotide sequence: TGTGCCAGCAGCTTAGTTCGGGGCACTGAAGCTTTCTTT. The V gene is TRBV11-2, the J gene TRBJ1-1; D is undetermined. CDR3 size: 13 residues. Germline V gene lookup returns CDR1 SGHAT and CDR2 FQNNGV. V lost 1 base, J lost 4 bases, and 7 bases lay in between. The full variable domain, completed using reference TRBV11-2 and TRBJ1-1, is EAGVAQSPRYKIIEKRQSVAFWCNPISGHATLYWYQQILGQGPKLLIQFQNNGVVDDSQLPKDRFSAERLKGVDSTLKIQPAKLEDSAVYLCASSLVRGTEAFFGQGTRLTVV.

The V call is TRBV6-5, the J call TRBJ1-4; a weak D match, TRBD1 (5 bases). Germline values: CDR1 MNHEY, CDR2 SVGAGI. The CDR3 is 16 residues long. Trimming took off 4 bases at V and 8 bases at J, with 20 bases between the two ends. The CDR3 DNA sequence: TGTGCCAGCAGTTTGCCCCCGGGACCAAAAGGAGAAAAACTGTTTTTT. Its protein product is CASSLPPGPKGEKLFF.

Ten or more counts support this clonotype. The chain links TRBV12-3 or TRBV12-4 to TRBJ2-7; D is ambiguous. The length of the CDR3 is 11 residues. V shed 6 bases and J shed 3 bases, with 6 bases lying between them. The CDR3 is CASSLDYEQYF. Here the CDR3 DNA reads TGTGCCAGCAGCTTGGACTACGAGCAGTACTTC.

V and J are TRBV27 and TRBJ1-1, with D possibly being TRBD1 (6 bases). Looked up from germline, CDR1 is MNHEY and CDR2 is SMNVEV (reference sequence). V lost 5 bases and J lost 3, with 10 bases in between. The CDR3 consists of 13 residues. CDR3 DNA sequence: TGTGCCAGCAGTGGACACAGGGACACTGAAGCTTTCTTT. It yields the protein CASSGHRDTEAFF.

The rearrangement links TRBV6-1 to TRBJ2-5; unclear D gene. CDR1 and CDR2 from the germline V gene are MNHNS and SASEGT. The CDR3 contains 11 residues. V gave up 7 bases and J gave up 10 bases, with 13 bases separating them. Here the CDR3 DNA reads TGTGCCAGCAAAAGGGATTTTTACCAGTACTTC. It translates to CASKRDFYQYF.

This clonotype was seen only a few times. The chain employs TRBV6-1 and TRBJ1-1; D not certain. Germline V lookup: CDR1 MNHNS, CDR2 SASEGT. This CDR3 comprises 12 residues. Trimming removed 1 base from V and 8 bases from J, with 8 bases in between. The CDR3 region is CASSEDRAEAFF. DNA for the CDR3: TGTGCCAGCAGTGAAGATAGGGCCGAAGCTTTCTTT.

The V call is TRBV27, the J call TRBJ2-1; no definite D call. Germline V gives CDR1 MNHEY, CDR2 SMNVEV (reference sequence). CDR3 length: 11 amino acids. The V and J ends lost 10 bases and 9 bases respectively, with 13 bases between them. The CDR3 DNA reads TGTGCCACCAGGAGTGTGCGTGAGCAGTTCTTC. It yields the protein CATRSVREQFF.

This clonotype turned up a few times. The J gene is TRBJ2-7, the V gene TRBV6-5; no definite D call. The ends were cut back, 4 bases at V and 4 bases at J, with 14 bases in the middle. This CDR3 is 14 amino acids long. Germline V gives CDR1 MNHEY, CDR2 SVGAGI. CDR3 sequence (DNA): TGTGCCAGCAGTTCGGCCTCAGTCCCTTACGAGCAGTACTTC. Translated, it gives CASSSASVPYEQYF.

This chain links TRBV20-1 with TRBJ1-1, with TRBD1 matching over 9 bases. The germline V gene has CDR1 DFQATT and CDR2 SNEGSKA (reference sequence). Trimming cost V 5 bases and J 3 bases; bases outside gene matches: 7. The CDR3 totals 14 residues. In DNA, the CDR3 is TGCAGTGCTTCCTCGGGACAGGGATACACTGAAGCTTTCTTT. This encodes CSASSGQGYTEAFF.

The rearrangement joins TRBV5-5 to TRBJ1-4; no clear D. The CDR3 contains 16 residues. V shed 0 bases and J shed 5 bases, with 14 bases lying between them. Germline assignment: CDR1 SGHKS and CDR2 YYEKEE (reference sequence). The CDR3 DNA is TGTGCCAGCAGCTTGGGACCCTCCAGGTTAAATGAAAAACTGTTTTTT. Translated, it gives CASSLGPSRLNEKLFF.

The rearrangement links TRBV2 to TRBJ2-6; 8 bases are shared with TRBD1. Germline trimming cut 6 bases from V and 4 bases from J; bases unmatched to any gene: 17. Germline V gene data show CDR1 as SNHLY and CDR2 as FYNNEI. The CDR3 is made up of 19 amino acids. This chain's CDR3 is CASRKGQGAPLSGANVLTF. The CDR3 coding sequence is TGTGCCAGCAGGAAGGGGCAGGGGGCACCCCTCTCGGGGGCCAACGTCCTGACTTTC.

This clonotype occurred many times. This chain joins TRBV6-5 and TRBJ2-2; no definite D call. The CDR3 runs 13 residues. V lost 0 bases and J 7 bases, leaving 6 bases between the germline ends. Germline V gene data show CDR1 as MNHEY and CDR2 as SVGAGI. The CDR3 loop reads CASSYSQHGELFF. The CDR3 region has the DNA TGTGCCAGCAGTTACTCCCAACACGGGGAGCTGTTTTTT.

This clonotype was seen a few times. The V call is TRBV4-1, the J call TRBJ2-5; no firm D call. The CDR3 is 14 amino acids. Trimming took 4 bases from V and 1 from J, leaving 10 bases between them. Per germline, CDR1 MGHRA and CDR2 YSYEKL. The CDR3 region has the DNA TGCGCCAGCAGCCGTCAGAGAATCCAAGAGACCCAGTACTTC. Translated: CASSRQRIQETQYF.

J is TRBJ2-5 and V is TRBV5-1; D remains unclear. The length of the CDR3 is 11 residues. Trimming took 6 bases from V and 5 from J, leaving 8 bases between them. In germline, CDR1 is SGHRS, CDR2 YFSETQ. As DNA, the CDR3 is TGCGCCAGCAAGGTGTTGGAGACCCAGTACTTC. Protein sequence: CASKVLETQYF. Together with reference TRBV5-1 and TRBJ2-5, the CDR3 gives the full variable domain: KAGVTQTPRYLIKTRGQQVTLSCSPISGHRSVSWYQQTPGQGLQFLFEYFSETQRNKGNFPGRFSGRQFSNSRSEMNVSTLELGDSALYLCASKVLETQYFGPGTRLLVL.

This clonotype was recorded a few times. J is TRBJ2-1 and V is TRBV28; TRBD2 might be the D (6 bases). Between the trimmed V and J ends, which lost 2 bases and 6 bases, there was a span of 14 bases. CDR1 and CDR2 (germline): MDHEN, SYDVKM. This CDR3 comprises 15 residues. DNA of the CDR3: TGTGCCAGCAGTTTACTCGCGGCGGGAATCAATGAGCAGTTCTTC. Translated: CASSLLAAGINEQFF.

The chain couples TRBV5-1 to TRBJ2-5; a weak D match, TRBD1 (6 bases). Per the germline V gene, CDR1 is SGHRS and CDR2 is YFSETQ. V shed 6 bases and J shed 5 bases, with 17 bases lying between them. The CDR3 has 14 residues. The CDR3 nucleotides read TGCGCCAGCAACCCATGGGACACTGGGGAGACCCAGTACTTC. Amino acid sequence: CASNPWDTGETQYF.

The rearrangement links TRBV20-1 to TRBJ1-1; a possible D gene is TRBD1 (5 bases). The ends were cut back, 7 bases at V and 4 bases at J, with 10 bases in the middle. Germline lookup yields CDR1 DFQATT and CDR2 SNEGSKA (reference sequence). The CDR3 length is 11 residues. The CDR3, as DNA: TGCAGTGTTTCCAGGGTCACTGAAGCTTTCTTT. The encoded protein is CSVSRVTEAFF.

The chain uses TRBV29-1 and TRBJ1-3; a possible D gene is TRBD1 (6 bases). The CDR3 consists of 17 residues. Trimming stripped 2 bases from V and 3 bases from J, with 20 bases between. Germline V gives CDR1 SQVTM, CDR2 ANQGSEA. The CDR3 loop is CSVESRLLQGGGNTIYF. The DNA for the CDR3 is TGCAGCGTTGAAAGTAGGCTCTTACAGGGCGGTGGAAACACCATATATTTT.

This rearrangement joins TRBV5-1 to TRBJ2-7, with 10 bases lining up with TRBD1. The junction had 9 bases not matched to a gene; V was cut back by 4 bases and J by 5 bases. Germline values: CDR1 SGHRS, CDR2 YFSETQ. The CDR3 contains 15 residues. The CDR3 DNA follows: TGCGCCAGCAGCCTCCCGGGACAGGGGTACGACGAGCAGTACTTC. It codes for CASSLPGQGYDEQYF.

The chain has TRBV19 and TRBJ1-2, with D maybe TRBD1 (5 bases). The CDR3 runs to 13 residues. Per germline, CDR1 LNHDA and CDR2 SQIVND (reference sequence). With 4 bases removed from V and 4 bases from J, the gap between germline ends came to 10 bases. The CDR3 region has the DNA TGTGCCAGTAGTAGACAGCTTATCTATGGCTACACCTTC. Residues: CASSRQLIYGYTF.